These T cell receptor beta chains were read from a single sample in a study of T cell responses to AZD1222 COVID-19 vaccine. Assay used: immunoSEQ multiplex PCR; TCRdb lists only in-frame clones, some missing. The data contain over 120,000 clones, approximately 92% of them singletons. Specimen: peripheral blood, collected on day 0 of AZD1222 vaccination. These receptors came from an adult in good health. Each CDR3 is given with its conserved first and last residue. A D gene is named only where the DNA matches it firmly. Some rows mark clone size as missing; the rest say once, few, many or name a class of expanded clone.

d_call	cdr3_length	j_call	clone_size	v_call	cdr3_aa	cdr3_nt
NA	12	TRBJ1-5	NA	TRBV6-5	CASQRGNQPQHF	TGTGCCAGCCAGCGGGGGAATCAGCCCCAGCATTTT
TRBD1	13	TRBJ1-3	NA	TRBV19	CASSTQGGVTIYF	TGTGCCAGTAGTACGCAGGGGGGAGTCACCATATATTTT
NA	14	TRBJ1-1	NA	TRBV7-2	CASSPRGGNTEAFF	TGTGCCAGCAGCCCGCGGGGGGGGAACACTGAAGCTTTCTTT
TRBD1	14	TRBJ2-2	NA	TRBV28	CASSDRANTGELFF	TGTGCCAGCTCGGACAGGGCGAACACCGGGGAGCTGTTTTTT
NA	16	TRBJ1-3	NA	TRBV28	CASSLSGGLPGNTIYF	TGTGCCAGCAGTTTATCCGGGGGGCTCCCTGGAAACACCATATATTTT
TRBD2	19	TRBJ2-7	NA	TRBV11-2	CASSPSYRTSGRTTYEQYF	TGTGCCAGCAGCCCCAGTTACCGGACTAGCGGGAGGACTACCTACGAGCAGTACTTC
NA	14	TRBJ2-3	once	TRBV2	CASSEGSSTDTQYF	TGTGCCAGCAGTGAGGGCAGCTCCACAGATACGCAGTATTTT
NA	15	TRBJ1-5	NA	TRBV6-7	CASSYRRGAHQPQHF	TGTGCCAGCAGTTACAGGAGGGGCGCCCATCAGCCCCAGCATTTT
TRBD1	15	TRBJ2-1	NA	TRBV5-6	CASSLWTGEHNEQFF	TGTGCCAGCAGCTTATGGACAGGGGAACACAATGAGCAGTTCTTC
TRBD2	12	TRBJ2-3	NA	TRBV11-2	CASTWGGDTQYF	TGTGCCAGCACATGGGGGGGGGATACGCAGTATTTT
TRBD1	17	TRBJ2-7	NA	TRBV28	CASTPSRPGQSNYEQYF	TGTGCCAGCACCCCTTCCAGACCGGGACAGAGCAACTACGAGCAGTACTTC
NA	16	TRBJ2-7	NA	TRBV3-1/TRBV3-2	CASSHGNLIYSYEQYF	TGTGCCAGCAGCCATGGTAACTTGATATACTCCTACGAGCAGTACTTC
TRBD1	16	TRBJ1-5	NA	TRBV7-9	CASSLGTGGAVQPQHF	TGTGCCAGCAGCTTAGGTACAGGGGGCGCGGTACAGCCCCAGCATTTT
TRBD1	14	TRBJ2-7	few	TRBV27	CASSPGTGGLEQYF	TGTGCCAGCAGTCCCGGGACAGGGGGCTTAGAGCAGTACTTC
NA	17	TRBJ2-1	NA	TRBV5-6	CASTHLGRTSHYNEQFF	TGTGCCAGCACCCACCTAGGGCGGACTTCCCATTACAATGAGCAGTTCTTC
TRBD2	15	TRBJ2-3	NA	TRBV27	CASSFLAESTDTQYF	TGTGCCAGCAGTTTCCTAGCGGAAAGCACAGATACGCAGTATTTT
NA	15	TRBJ2-7	once	TRBV7-8	CASSLDPGSGYEQYF	TGTGCCAGCAGCTTAGATCCAGGTTCGGGCTACGAGCAGTACTTC
NA	13	TRBJ2-3	NA	TRBV24-1	CATSDLSGDTQYF	TGTGCCACCAGTGATTTGAGTGGGGATACGCAGTATTTT